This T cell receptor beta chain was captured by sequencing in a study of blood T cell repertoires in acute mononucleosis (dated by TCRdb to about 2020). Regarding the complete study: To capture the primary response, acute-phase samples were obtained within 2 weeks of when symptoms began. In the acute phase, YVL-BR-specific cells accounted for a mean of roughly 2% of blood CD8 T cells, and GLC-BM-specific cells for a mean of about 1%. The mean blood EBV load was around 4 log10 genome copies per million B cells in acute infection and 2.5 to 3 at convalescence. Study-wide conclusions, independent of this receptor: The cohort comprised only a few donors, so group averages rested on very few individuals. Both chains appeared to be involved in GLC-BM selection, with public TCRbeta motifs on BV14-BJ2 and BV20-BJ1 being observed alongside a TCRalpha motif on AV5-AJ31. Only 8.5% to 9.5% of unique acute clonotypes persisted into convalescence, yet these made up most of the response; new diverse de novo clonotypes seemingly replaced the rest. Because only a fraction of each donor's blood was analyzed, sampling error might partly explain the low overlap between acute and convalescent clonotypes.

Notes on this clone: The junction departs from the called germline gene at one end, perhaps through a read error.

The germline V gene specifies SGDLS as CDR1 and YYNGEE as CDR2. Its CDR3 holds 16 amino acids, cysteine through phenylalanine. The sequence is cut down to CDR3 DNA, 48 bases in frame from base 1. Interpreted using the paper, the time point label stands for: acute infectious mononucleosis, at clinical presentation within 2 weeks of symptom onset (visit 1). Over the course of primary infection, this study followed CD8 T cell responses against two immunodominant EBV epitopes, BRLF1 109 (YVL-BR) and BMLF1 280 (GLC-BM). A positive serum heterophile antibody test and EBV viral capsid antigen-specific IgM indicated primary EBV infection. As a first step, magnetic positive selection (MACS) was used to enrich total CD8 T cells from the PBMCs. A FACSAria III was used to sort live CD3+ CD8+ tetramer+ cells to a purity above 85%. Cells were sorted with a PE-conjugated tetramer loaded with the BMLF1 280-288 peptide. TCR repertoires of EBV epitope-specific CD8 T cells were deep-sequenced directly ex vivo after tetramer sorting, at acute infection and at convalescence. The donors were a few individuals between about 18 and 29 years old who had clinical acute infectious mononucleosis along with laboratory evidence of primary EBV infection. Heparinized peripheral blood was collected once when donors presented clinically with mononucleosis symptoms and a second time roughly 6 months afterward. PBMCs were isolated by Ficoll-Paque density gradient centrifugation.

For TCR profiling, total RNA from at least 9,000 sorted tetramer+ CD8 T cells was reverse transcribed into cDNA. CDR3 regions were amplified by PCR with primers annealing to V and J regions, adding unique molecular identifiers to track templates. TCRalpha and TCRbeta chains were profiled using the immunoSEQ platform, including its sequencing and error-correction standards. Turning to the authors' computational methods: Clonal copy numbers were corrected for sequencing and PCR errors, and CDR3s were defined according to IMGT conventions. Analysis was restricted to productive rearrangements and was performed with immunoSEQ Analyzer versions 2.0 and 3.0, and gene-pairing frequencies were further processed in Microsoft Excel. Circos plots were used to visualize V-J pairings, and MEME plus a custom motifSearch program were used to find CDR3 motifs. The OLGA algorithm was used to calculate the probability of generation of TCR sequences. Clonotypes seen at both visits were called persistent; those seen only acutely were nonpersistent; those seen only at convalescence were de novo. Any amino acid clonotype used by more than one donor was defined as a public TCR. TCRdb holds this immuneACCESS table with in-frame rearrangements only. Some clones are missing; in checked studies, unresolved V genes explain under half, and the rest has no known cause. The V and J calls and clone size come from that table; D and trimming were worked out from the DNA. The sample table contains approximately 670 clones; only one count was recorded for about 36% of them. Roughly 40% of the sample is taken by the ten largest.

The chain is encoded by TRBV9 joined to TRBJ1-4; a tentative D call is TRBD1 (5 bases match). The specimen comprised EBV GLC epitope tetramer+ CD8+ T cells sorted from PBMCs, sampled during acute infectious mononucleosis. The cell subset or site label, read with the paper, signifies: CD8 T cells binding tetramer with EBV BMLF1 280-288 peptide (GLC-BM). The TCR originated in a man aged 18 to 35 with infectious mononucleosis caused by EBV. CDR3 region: CASCVGQVATNEKLFF. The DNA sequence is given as TGTGCCAGCTGCGTCGGACAAGTTGCAACTAATGAAAAACTGTTTTTT.